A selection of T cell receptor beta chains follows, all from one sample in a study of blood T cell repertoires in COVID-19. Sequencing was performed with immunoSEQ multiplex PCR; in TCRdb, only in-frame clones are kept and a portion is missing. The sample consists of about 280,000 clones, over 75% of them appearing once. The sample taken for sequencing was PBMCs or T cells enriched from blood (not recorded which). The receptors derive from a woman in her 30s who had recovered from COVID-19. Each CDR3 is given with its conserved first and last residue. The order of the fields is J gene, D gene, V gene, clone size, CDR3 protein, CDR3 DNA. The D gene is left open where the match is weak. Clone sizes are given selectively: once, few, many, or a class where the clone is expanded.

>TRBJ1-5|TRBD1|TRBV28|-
CASSATGAYQPQHF
TGTGCCAGCAGTGCCACAGGGGCTTATCAGCCCCAGCATTTT
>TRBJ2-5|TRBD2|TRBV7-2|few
CASSLQTSGQETQYF
TGTGCCAGCAGCTTACAGACTAGCGGCCAAGAGACCCAGTACTTC
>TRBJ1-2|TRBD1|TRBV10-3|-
CAITGTGVGYTF
TGTGCCATCACAGGGACAGGAGTAGGCTACACCTTC
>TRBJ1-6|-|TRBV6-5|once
CASNLNGFGSPLHF
TGTGCCAGCAATCTGAACGGGTTCGGTTCACCCCTCCACTTT
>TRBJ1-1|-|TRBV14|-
CASSGQLNTEAFF
TGTGCCAGCAGCGGACAGTTGAACACTGAAGCTTTCTTT
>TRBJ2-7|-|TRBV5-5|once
CASSLVAESYEQYF
TGTGCCAGCAGCTTGGTGGCGGAGAGCTACGAGCAGTACTTC
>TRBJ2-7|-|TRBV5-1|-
CASSSTGVGAYEQYF
TGCGCCAGCAGCTCAACGGGGGTAGGGGCCTACGAGCAGTACTTC
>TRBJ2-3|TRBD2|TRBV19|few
CASIASGGTTDTQYF
TGTGCCAGTATAGCTAGCGGGGGGACCACAGATACGCAGTATTTT
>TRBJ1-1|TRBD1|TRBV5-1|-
CASSEGQGAGGTEAFF
TGCGCCAGCAGCGAGGGACAGGGGGCTGGTGGCACTGAAGCTTTCTTT
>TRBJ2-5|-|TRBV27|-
CASSLSPSRSLVAQYF
TGTGCCAGCAGTTTATCTCCTAGCAGATCCCTCGTAGCCCAGTACTTC
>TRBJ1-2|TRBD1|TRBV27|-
CASRNSKDREGGYTF
TGTGCCAGCAGAAATTCCAAGGACAGGGAAGGGGGCTACACCTTC
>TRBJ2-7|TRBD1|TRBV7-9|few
CASSLPGQSYEQYF
TGTGCCAGCAGCTTACCGGGACAGAGTTACGAGCAGTACTTC
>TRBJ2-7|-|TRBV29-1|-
CSVVGMGSSYEQYF
TGCAGCGTTGTTGGCATGGGCAGCTCCTACGAGCAGTACTTC
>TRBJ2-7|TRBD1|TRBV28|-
CASSLFRDRVSYEQYF
TGTGCCAGCAGTTTATTTCGGGACAGGGTCTCCTACGAGCAGTACTTC
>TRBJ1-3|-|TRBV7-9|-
CASSLEAGTNTIYF
TGTGCCAGCAGCTTAGAGGCGGGGACCAACACCATATATTTT
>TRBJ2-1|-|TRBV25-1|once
CASSESSLRAYNEQFF
TGTGCCAGCAGTGAATCGAGCTTGAGGGCCTACAATGAGCAGTTCTTC
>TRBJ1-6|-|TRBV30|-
CAWSPDSNSPLHF
TGTGCCTGGAGCCCAGACAGTAATTCACCCCTCCACTTT
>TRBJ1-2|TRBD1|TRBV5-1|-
CASSLGQGHGYTF
TGCGCCAGCAGCCTCGGACAGGGCCATGGCTACACCTTC
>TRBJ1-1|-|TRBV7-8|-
CASSPRGGNTEAFF
TGTGCCAGCAGCCCACGAGGGGGGAACACTGAAGCTTTCTTT
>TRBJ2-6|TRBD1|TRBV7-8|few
CASSLDPSTGTGANVLTF
TGTGCCAGCAGCTTAGATCCCTCGACAGGGACTGGGGCCAACGTCCTGACTTTC
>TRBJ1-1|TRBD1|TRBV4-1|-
CASSQEGGSGTEAFF
TGCGCCAGCAGCCAAGAAGGGGGCTCAGGCACTGAAGCTTTCTTT
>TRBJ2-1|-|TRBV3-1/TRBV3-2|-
CASSQDRLGLASANEQFF
TGTGCCAGCAGCCAAGATCGATTAGGGCTAGCCTCGGCCAATGAGCAGTTCTTC
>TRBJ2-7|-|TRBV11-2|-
CASSLGGLYEQYF
TGTGCCAGCAGCTTAGGTGGACTTTACGAGCAGTACTTC
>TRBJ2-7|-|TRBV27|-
CASRSASRSYEQYF
TGTGCCAGCAGGAGCGCTTCTAGATCCTACGAGCAGTACTTC
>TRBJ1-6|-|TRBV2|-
CASSRREVKMALHF
TGTGCCAGCAGTAGGAGGGAGGTAAAGATGGCCCTCCACTTT
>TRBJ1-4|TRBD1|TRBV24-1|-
CATAPRDSTNEKLFF
TGTGCCACCGCTCCTCGGGACAGCACAAATGAAAAACTGTTTTTT
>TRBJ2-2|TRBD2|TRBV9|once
CASRPGTSGGRPFTGELFF
TGTGCCAGCAGGCCCGGGACTAGCGGGGGTCGACCGTTCACCGGGGAGCTGTTTTTT
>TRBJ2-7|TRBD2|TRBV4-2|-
CASSPWTSDYEQYF
TGTGCCAGCAGCCCATGGACTAGTGACTACGAGCAGTACTTC
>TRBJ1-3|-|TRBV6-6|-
CATNTGGNSGNTIYF
TGTGCCACCAATACGGGGGGGAACTCTGGAAACACCATATATTTT
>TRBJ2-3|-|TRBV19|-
CASSEGGSTDTQYF
TGTGCCAGTAGTGAGGGCGGCTCCACAGATACGCAGTATTTT
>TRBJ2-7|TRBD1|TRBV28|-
CASRYPGQGSYEQYF
TGTGCCAGCAGATACCCGGGACAGGGGTCCTACGAGCAGTACTTC
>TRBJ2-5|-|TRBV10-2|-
CASSVQALRGTQYF
TGCGCCAGCAGTGTACAGGCTCTCCGTGGGACCCAGTACTTC
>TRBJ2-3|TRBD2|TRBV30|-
CACTLAGGVDTQYF
TGTGCCTGTACGCTAGCGGGGGGAGTTGATACGCAGTATTTT
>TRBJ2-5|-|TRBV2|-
CASIPSEGVSETQYF
TGTGCCAGCATCCCCTCGGAAGGAGTCTCTGAGACCCAGTACTTC
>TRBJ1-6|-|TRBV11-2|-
CASSKWPHRENSPLHF
TGTGCCAGCAGCAAGTGGCCCCATCGGGAGAATTCACCCCTCCACTTT
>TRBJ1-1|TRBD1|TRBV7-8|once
CASSLGTGNTEAFF
TGTGCCAGCAGCTTAGGGACAGGGAACACTGAAGCTTTCTTT
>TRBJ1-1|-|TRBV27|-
CASSSPAGANTEAFF
TGTGCCAGCAGTTCCCCGGCGGGAGCGAACACTGAAGCTTTCTTT
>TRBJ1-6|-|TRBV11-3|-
CASTLSGNSPLHF
TGTGCCAGCACCCTCTCCGGGAATTCACCCCTCCACTTT
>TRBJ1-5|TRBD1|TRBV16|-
CASSLTGDAIQPQHF
TGTGCCAGCAGTCTGACAGGGGACGCGATTCAGCCCCAGCATTTT
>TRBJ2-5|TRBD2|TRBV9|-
CASSASSGGASQYF
TGTGCCAGCAGCGCTTCTAGCGGGGGGGCCTCGCAGTACTTC
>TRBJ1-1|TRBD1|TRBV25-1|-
CASRETGLNTEAFF
TGTGCCAGCAGAGAGACAGGGCTAAACACTGAAGCTTTCTTT
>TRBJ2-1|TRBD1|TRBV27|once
CASTKSGQGNNEQFF
TGTGCCAGCACCAAATCGGGACAGGGGAACAATGAGCAGTTCTTC
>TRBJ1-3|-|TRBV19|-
CASSPLASSGNTIYF
TGTGCCAGTAGTCCCCTTGCCAGCTCTGGAAACACCATATATTTT
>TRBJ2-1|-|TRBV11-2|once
CASSLRTAYNEQFF
TGTGCCAGCAGCTTAAGAACTGCTTACAATGAGCAGTTCTTC
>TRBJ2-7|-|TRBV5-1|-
CASAILETYEQYF
TGCGCCAGCGCCATACTAGAAACCTACGAGCAGTACTTC
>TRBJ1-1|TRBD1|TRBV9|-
CASSVGGQETEAFF
TGTGCCAGCAGCGTAGGGGGACAGGAGACTGAAGCTTTCTTT
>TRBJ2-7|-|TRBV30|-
CAWTRLGPYEQYF
TGTGCCTGGACGCGACTAGGACCCTACGAGCAGTACTTC
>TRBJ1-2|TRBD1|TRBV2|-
CASRRDSNYGYTF
TGTGCCAGCAGACGGGACAGTAACTATGGCTACACCTTC
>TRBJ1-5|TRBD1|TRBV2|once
CASSAWTGDVQPQHF
TGTGCCAGCAGTGCCTGGACAGGGGATGTACAGCCCCAGCATTTT
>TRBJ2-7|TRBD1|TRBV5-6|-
CASSPGTGGFSEQYF
TGTGCCAGCAGCCCCGGGACAGGGGGCTTTTCCGAGCAGTACTTC
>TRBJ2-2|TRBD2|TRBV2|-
CASSLGTSALLGELFF
TGTGCCAGCAGCTTAGGGACTAGCGCGTTGTTGGGGGAGCTGTTTTTT
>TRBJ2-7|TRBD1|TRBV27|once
CASSLGQGAYEQYF
TGTGCCAGCAGTCTGGGACAGGGGGCGTACGAGCAGTACTTC
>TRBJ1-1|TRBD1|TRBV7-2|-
CASSFDRDTEAFF
TGTGCCAGCAGCTTCGACAGGGACACTGAAGCTTTCTTT
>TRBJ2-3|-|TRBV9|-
CASSGQQSDTQYF
TGTGCCAGCAGCGGACAGCAATCAGATACGCAGTATTTT
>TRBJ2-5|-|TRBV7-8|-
CASSRVGGETQYF
TGTGCCAGCAGCCGCGTAGGGGGAGAGACCCAGTACTTC
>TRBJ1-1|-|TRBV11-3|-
CASNLGGTEAFF
TGTGCCAGCAACCTGGGGGGCACTGAAGCTTTCTTT
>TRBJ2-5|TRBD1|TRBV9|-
CASSLGTGGEETQYF
TGTGCCAGCAGCCTTGGGACAGGGGGTGAAGAGACCCAGTACTTC
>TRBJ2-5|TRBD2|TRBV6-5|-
CASRRLAGDGETQYF
TGTGCCAGCAGACGACTAGCGGGGGACGGGGAGACCCAGTACTTC
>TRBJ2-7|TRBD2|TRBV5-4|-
CASSLDRAGVGNEQYF
TGTGCCAGCAGCTTGGATAGAGCGGGAGTCGGGAACGAGCAGTACTTC
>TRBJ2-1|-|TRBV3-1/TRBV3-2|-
CASSYLRDSVGNEQFF
TGTGCCAGCAGCTATCTCCGGGACTCCGTTGGTAATGAGCAGTTCTTC